The text below deals with one T cell receptor (beta chain). The antigen is not known. This entry belongs to a study of cytomegalovirus exposure and HLA in healthy donors. Study-level information: The same platform was used for the roughly 120 validation repertoires as for the roughly 660 first-cohort repertoires, as reported in a later analysis. Broader study findings: About 150 TCR beta chains were listed as cytomegalovirus-associated.

Libraries were prepared by immunoSEQ multiplex PCR; TCRdb keeps only in-frame clonotypes and omits some of them. The data show some 310,000 clones, around 90% seen once. It was the approximately 120-subject validation cohort, separate from the 666-subject first cohort, to which the donors belonged. The CDR3 is 17 amino acids. The V end was cut by 2 bases, the J end by 4 bases, with 21 bases between. CDR1 is SGHRS and CDR2 is YFSETQ in the germline V gene. The chain links TRBV5-1 to TRBJ1-2; TRBD1 might be the D (6 bases). The TCR was taken from a young man in good health and CMV-seronegative. The sequencing sample was made of PBMCs. The CDR3 DNA reads as TGCGCCAGCAGCTTAGGTTGGGCAGGGGCTCTAATCTATGGCTACACCTTC. It encodes CASSLGWAGALIYGYTF. Full variable domain (missing parts from reference TRBV5-1 and TRBJ1-2): KAGVTQTPRYLIKTRGQQVTLSCSPISGHRSVSWYQQTPGQGLQFLFEYFSETQRNKGNFPGRFSGRQFSNSRSEMNVSTLELGDSALYLCASSLGWAGALIYGYTFGSGTRLTVV.